One T cell receptor (beta chain) is described in this entry. Its antigen has not been determined. No much larger clone is present one base from it, and per-base qualities are unavailable. Its CDR3 holds 14 amino acids, cysteine through phenylalanine. The CDR3 DNA has 42 bases and is translated from base 1. Based on the germline V gene, the CDR1 and CDR2 sequences are SNHLY and FYNNEI. V is trimmed back by 4 bases and J by 2 bases, and the junction contains 0 bases that no gene match accounts for. The time point label, read with the paper, signifies: about 28 days (+/-7) after the second vaccine dose. Because spike-specific TCR depth and breadth did not differ between the two schedules, AZD1222 recipients who got a second dose at roughly 4 weeks were pooled with those who got a second dose at roughly 12 weeks. Vaccinee samples came from UK trials COV001 and COV002, including a single-blind randomized controlled phase 2/3 trial of AZD1222 (ChAdOx1 nCoV-19) in healthy adults. Trial participant PBMC samples were collected at day 0 and day 28 after the second dose for TCRbeta chain sequencing.

The CDR3 regions of human TCRbeta chains were analyzed by immunosequencing. The authors processed their data as follows. TCRs in the repertoires were compared against a reference library of SARS-CoV-2-specific TCRs that had been generated with the MIRA antigen-specificity platform. Breadth was defined as the fraction of unique TCRs that were SARS-CoV-2-associated. Depth was defined as the fraction of total T cells that were SARS-CoV-2-associated. Each spike-specific TCR was assigned to its reactive spike region and to a CD4 or CD8 class using the MIRA data. Log10-transformed breadth and depth values were compared by one-way ANOVA with Sidak's multiple comparisons tests. The table was pulled from immuneACCESS by TCRdb, which kept in-frame rearrangements only. Such tables lose some clones; where checked, under half of the loss comes from unresolved V genes, and the rest has no known cause. V and J calls and clone size are as listed in that table; D and trimming were resolved from the DNA. This sample has fewer than 150,000 clones in its table, and roughly 87% of those were observed once. The ten largest clones add up to around a tenth of the sample.

This record comes from a study of T cell responses to AZD1222 COVID-19 vaccine (dated by TCRdb to the early 2020s). General notes on the study: TCR sequencing covered some 250 trial participants: 200 to 210 given two doses of AZD1222 and about 26 given two doses of MenACWY control vaccine. Trial participants were enrolled into age subgroups of 18-55, 56-69 and 70-plus years, which contained 148, 28 and 57 TCR-sequenced participants, respectively.

Study-wide conclusions, independent of this receptor: Conclusions about previously exposed vaccinees are limited because only six or seven AZD1222 recipients were SARS-CoV-2 seropositive at baseline. A significant rise in spike-specific TCR breadth and depth was observed after two AZD1222 doses relative to day 0 and relative to MenACWY recipients. No day 14 peak-response samples were available, so repertoires were characterized only after the peak T cell response. In the small 56-69-year group, the increase in depth fell short of significance, most likely because of low power. Most participants were white British and females outnumbered males, and the authors suggested that clonal diversity may have been underestimated. Vaccine-associated CD4 TCRs spanned the whole spike protein, with dominant responses in regions 160-218 and 743-854. Reportedly, close to half of the unique spike-specific TCRs recognized epitopes lying outside the regions that are mutated in the B.1.351 and B.1.1.7 variants.

Material: peripheral blood, obtained 28 days after the second AZD1222 dose. This clonotype was sampled from an adult who received the AZD1222 COVID-19 vaccine. The chain employs TRBV2 and TRBJ2-5, with 11 bases aligning to TRBD1. The nucleotides read TGTGCCAGCAGTGGGGACAGGGGGCAAGAGACCCAGTACTTC. It is translated as CASSGDRGQETQYF. Extended through the reference TRBV2 and TRBJ2-5 proteins, this CDR3 yields the full variable domain: EPEVTQTPSHQVTQMGQEVILRCVPISNHLYFYWYRQILGQKVEFLVSFYNNEISEKSEIFDDQFSVERPDGSNFTLKIRSTKLEDSAMYFCASSGDRGQETQYFGPGTRLLVL.